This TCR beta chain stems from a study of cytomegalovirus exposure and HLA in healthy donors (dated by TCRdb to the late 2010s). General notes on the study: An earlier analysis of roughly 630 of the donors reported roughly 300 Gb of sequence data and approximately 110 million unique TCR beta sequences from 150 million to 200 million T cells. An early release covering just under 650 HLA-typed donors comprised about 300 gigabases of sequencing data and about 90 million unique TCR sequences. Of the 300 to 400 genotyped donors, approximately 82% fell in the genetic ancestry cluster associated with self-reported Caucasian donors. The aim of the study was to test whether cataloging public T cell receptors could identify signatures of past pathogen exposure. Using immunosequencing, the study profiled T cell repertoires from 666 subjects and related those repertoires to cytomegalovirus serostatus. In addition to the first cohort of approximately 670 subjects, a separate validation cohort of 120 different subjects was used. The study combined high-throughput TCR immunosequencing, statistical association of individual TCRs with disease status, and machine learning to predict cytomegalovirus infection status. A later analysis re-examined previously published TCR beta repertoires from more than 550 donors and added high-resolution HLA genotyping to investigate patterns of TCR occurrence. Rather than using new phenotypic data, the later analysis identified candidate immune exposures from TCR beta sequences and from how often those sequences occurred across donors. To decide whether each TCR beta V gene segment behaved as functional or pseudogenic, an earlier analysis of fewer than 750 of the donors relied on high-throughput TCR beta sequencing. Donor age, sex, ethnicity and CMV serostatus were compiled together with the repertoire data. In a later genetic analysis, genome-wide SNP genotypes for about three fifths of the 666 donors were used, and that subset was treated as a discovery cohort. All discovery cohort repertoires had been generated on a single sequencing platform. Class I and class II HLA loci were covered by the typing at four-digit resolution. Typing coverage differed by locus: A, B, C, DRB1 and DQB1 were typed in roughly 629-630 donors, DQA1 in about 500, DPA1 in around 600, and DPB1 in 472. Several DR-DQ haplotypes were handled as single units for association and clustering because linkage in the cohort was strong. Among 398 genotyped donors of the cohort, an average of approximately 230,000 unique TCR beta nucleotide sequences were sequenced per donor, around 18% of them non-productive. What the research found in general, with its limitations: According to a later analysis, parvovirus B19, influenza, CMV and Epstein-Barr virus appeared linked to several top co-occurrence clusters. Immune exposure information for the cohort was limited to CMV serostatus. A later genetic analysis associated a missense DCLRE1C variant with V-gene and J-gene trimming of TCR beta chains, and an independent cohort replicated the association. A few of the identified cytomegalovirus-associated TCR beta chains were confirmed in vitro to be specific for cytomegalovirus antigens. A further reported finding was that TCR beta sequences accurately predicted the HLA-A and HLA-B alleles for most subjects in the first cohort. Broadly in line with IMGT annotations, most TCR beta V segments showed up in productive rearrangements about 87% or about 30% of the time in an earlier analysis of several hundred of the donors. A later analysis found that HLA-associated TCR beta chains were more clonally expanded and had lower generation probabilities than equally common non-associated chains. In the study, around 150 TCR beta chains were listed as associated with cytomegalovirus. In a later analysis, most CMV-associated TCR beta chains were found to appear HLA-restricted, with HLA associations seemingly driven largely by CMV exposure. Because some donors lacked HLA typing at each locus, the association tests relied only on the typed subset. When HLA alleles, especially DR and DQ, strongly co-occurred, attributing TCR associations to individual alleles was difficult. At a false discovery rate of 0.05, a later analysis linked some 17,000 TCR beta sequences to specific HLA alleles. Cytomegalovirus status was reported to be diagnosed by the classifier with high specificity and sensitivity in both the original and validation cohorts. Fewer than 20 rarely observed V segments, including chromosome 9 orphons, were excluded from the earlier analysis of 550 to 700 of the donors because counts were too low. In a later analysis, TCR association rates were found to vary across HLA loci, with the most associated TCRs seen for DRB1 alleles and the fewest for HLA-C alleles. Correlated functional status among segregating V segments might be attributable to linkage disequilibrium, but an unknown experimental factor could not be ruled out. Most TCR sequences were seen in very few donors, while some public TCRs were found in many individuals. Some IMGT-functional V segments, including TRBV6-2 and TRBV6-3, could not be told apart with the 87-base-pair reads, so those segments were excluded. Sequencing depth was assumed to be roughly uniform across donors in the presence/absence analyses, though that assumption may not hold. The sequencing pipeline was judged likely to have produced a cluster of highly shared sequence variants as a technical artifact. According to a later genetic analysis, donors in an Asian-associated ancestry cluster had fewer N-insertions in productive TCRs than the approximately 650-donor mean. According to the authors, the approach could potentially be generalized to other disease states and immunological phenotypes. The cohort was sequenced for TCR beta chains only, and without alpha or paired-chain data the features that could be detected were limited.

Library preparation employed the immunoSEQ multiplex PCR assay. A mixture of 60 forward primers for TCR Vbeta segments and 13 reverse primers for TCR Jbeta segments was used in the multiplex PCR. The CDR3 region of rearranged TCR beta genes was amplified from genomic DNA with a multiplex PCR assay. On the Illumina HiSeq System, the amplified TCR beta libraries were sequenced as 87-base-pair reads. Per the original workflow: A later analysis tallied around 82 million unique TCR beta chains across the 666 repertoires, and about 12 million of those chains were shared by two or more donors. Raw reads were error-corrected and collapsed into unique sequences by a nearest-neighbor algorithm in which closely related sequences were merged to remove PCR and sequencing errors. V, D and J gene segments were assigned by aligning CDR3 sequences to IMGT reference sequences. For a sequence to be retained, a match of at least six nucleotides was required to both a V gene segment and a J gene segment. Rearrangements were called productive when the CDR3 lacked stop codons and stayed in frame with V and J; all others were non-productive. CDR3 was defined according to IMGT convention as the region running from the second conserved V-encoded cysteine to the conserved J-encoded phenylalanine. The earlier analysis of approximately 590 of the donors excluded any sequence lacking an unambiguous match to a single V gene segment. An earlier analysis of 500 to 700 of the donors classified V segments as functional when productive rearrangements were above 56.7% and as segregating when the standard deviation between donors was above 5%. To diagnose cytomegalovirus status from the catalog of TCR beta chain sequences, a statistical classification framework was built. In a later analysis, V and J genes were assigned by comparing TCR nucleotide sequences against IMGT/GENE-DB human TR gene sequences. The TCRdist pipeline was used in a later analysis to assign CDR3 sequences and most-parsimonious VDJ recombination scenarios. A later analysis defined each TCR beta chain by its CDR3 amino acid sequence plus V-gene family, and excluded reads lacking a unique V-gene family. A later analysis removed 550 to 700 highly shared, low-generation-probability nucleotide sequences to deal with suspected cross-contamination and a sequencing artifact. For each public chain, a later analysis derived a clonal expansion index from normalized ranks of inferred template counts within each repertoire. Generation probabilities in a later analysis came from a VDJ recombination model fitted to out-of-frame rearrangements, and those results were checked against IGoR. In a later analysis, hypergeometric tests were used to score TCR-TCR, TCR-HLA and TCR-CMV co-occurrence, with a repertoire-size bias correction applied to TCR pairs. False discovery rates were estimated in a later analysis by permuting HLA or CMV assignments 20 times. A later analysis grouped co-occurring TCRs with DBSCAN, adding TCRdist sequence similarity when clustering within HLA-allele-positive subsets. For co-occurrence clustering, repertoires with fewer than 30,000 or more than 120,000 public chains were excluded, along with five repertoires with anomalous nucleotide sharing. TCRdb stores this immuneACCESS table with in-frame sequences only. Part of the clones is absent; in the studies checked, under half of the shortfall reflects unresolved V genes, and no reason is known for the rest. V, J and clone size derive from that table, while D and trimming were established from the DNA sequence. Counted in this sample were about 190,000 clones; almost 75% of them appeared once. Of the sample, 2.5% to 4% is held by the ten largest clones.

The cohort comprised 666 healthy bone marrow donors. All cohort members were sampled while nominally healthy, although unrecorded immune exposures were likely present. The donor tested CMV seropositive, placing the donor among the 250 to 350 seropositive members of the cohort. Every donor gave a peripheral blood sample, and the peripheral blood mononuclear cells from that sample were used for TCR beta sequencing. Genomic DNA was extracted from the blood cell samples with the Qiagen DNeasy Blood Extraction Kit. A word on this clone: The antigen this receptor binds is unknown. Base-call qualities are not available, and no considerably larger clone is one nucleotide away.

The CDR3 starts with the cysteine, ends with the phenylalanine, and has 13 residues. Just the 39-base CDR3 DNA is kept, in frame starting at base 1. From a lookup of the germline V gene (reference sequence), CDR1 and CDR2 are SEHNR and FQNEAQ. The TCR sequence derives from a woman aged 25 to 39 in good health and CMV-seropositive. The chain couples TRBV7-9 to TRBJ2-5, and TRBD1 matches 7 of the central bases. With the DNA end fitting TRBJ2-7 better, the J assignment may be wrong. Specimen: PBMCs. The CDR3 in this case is CASRTGTAYEQYF. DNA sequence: TGTGCCAGCAGGACCGGGACAGCCTACGAGCAGTACTTC.